These 17 T cell receptor beta chains share one sample of origin, sequenced in a study of CD8 T cells in Susac syndrome. A quantity of roughly 0.5 to 1 ug RNA underwent reverse transcription using random hexamers. Each CDR3 protein gets one entry after TCRdb re-called the immunoSEQ multiplex PCR reads with MiXCR. The sample records about 430,000 distinct CDR3 sequences, around 85% being singletons. Source material: CD8+ T cells from PBMCs. The receptors originated from a human donor with multiple sclerosis.

V usage is TRBV30 and J usage is TRBJ1-2; D might be TRBD1 (5 bases). CDR1 and CDR2 from the germline V gene are GTSNPN and SVGIG (reference sequence). Trimming stripped 5 bases from V and 0 bases from J, with 13 bases between. This CDR3 is built from 14 residues. CDR3 nucleotide sequence: TGTGCCTGGGAAGCAGGGCCTCCTAACTATGGCTACACCTTC. The encoded protein is CAWEAGPPNYGYTF.

The rearrangement uses TRBV12-3 or TRBV12-4 and TRBJ2-1; a possible D gene is TRBD1 (6 bases). The CDR3 contains 14 residues. V was cut by 2 bases and J by 13 bases, with 18 bases left in between. The CDR3 is CASSLFVTRGGQFF. Written as DNA, the CDR3 is TGTGCCAGCAGTTTATTCGTGACCCGAGGGGGACAGTTCTTC.

The chain links TRBV19 to TRBJ1-1; 11 positions match TRBD1. Trimming cost V 8 bases and J 6 bases; bases outside gene matches: 11. The CDR3 totals 15 residues. The germline CDR1 and CDR2 sequences are LNHDA and SQIVND (reference sequence). The CDR3 loop reads CASSRGQGGFAEAFF. The CDR3 nucleotides read TGTGCCAGTTCCAGGGGACAGGGGGGTTTCGCTGAAGCTTTCTTT.

V and J are TRBV12-3 or TRBV12-4 and TRBJ2-1; possibly TRBD2 for D (5 bases). This CDR3 region has 16 residues. Trimming took 5 bases from V and 8 from J, leaving 22 bases between them. The chain's CDR3 is CASSLIATAFYDEQFF. The CDR3 region has the DNA TGTGCCAGCAGTCTGATAGCGACGGCCTTTTACGATGAGCAGTTCTTC.

This chain links TRBV27 with TRBJ2-3, with 8 bases that match TRBD2. Germline CDR1 MNHEY, CDR2 SMNVEV (reference sequence). The CDR3 totals 16 residues. V lost 5 bases, J lost 0 bases, and 7 bases stayed unmatched. DNA of the CDR3: TGTGCCAGCAGTCTCCTCGCTAGCGGGAGCACAGATACGCAGTATTTT. Translating gives CASSLLASGSTDTQYF.

V usage is TRBV4-1 and J usage is TRBJ1-1; D is perhaps TRBD1 (5 bases). The CDR3 spans 14 residues. Germline V gene data show CDR1 as MGHRA and CDR2 as YSYEKL. Trimming took off 3 bases at V and 1 base at J, with 9 bases between the two ends. This CDR3 reads CASSQGTSNTEAFF. The CDR3 nucleotides read TGCGCCAGCAGCCAGGGGACCTCGAACACTGAAGCTTTCTTT.

The rearrangement links TRBV7-9 to TRBJ2-2, with D possibly matching TRBD1 (6 bases). Trimming took off 3 bases at V and 2 bases at J, with 10 bases between the two ends. Germline V CDR1 and CDR2: SEHNR, FQNEAQ (reference sequence). The CDR3 contains 15 residues. CDR3 protein: CASSFNRVNTGELFF. CDR3 DNA: TGTGCCAGCAGCTTCAACAGGGTTAACACCGGGGAGCTGTTTTTT.

The rearrangement joins TRBV20-1 to TRBJ2-1; the match to TRBD2 covers 9 bases. The germline V gene encodes CDR1 DFQATT and CDR2 SNEGSKA (reference sequence). This CDR3 region has 16 residues. Trimming took 5 bases from V and 8 from J; bases not matched to a gene: 16. The CDR3 loop is CSASPLAGVRIDEQFF. The CDR3 DNA sequence: TGCAGTGCTTCACCCTTAGCGGGAGTAAGGATCGATGAGCAGTTCTTC.

This sequence joins TRBV30 and TRBJ2-2, with D hard to call. This CDR3 has 11 residues. CDR1 is GTSNPN and CDR2 is SVGIG in the germline V gene (reference sequence). V lost 4 bases and J lost 5, with 5 bases in between. The CDR3 protein is CAWMGTGELFF. Here the CDR3 DNA reads TGTGCCTGGATGGGAACCGGGGAGCTGTTTTTT. Filled out from reference TRBV30 and TRBJ2-2, the complete variable domain reads SQTIHQWPATLVQPVGSPLSLECTVEGTSNPNLYWYRQAAGRGLQLLFYSVGIGQISSEVPQNLSASRPQDRQFILSSKKLLLSDSGFYLCAWMGTGELFFGEGSRLTVL.

V is TRBV5-1 and J is TRBJ1-1; 11 bases are a match to TRBD1. The J segment lost 6 bases and the V segment lost 3 bases, leaving 10 bases of the junction unmatched. The germline V gene encodes CDR1 SGHRS and CDR2 YFSETQ. The CDR3 spans 16 residues. The DNA for the CDR3 is TGCGCCAGCAGCTCGATCCGGGACAGGGGGAATCCTGAAGCTTTCTTT. This translates into CASSSIRDRGNPEAFF.

The chain has TRBV7-6 and TRBJ2-7; D perhaps matches TRBD1 (5 bases). The V gene's germline CDR1 is SGHVS and CDR2 FNYEAQ. This CDR3 comprises 14 residues. V gave up 4 bases and J gave up 5 bases, with 15 bases separating them. The CDR3, as DNA: TGTGCCAGCAGCTATGCAGGGTGGAAGGACGAGCAGTACTTC. Its protein product is CASSYAGWKDEQYF.

This clonotype was found a few times. J is TRBJ2-7 and V is TRBV6-2 or TRBV6-3, with 11 bases lining up with TRBD2. Trimming cost V 5 bases and J 2 bases; bases outside gene matches: 2. CDR1 MNHEY and CDR2 SVGEGT come from the germline V gene. The CDR3 loop spans 14 amino acids. The CDR3 spells CASSPSGGTYEQYF. The CDR3, as DNA: TGTGCCAGCAGTCCTAGCGGGGGGACCTACGAGCAGTACTTC.

The chain couples TRBV27 to TRBJ2-3; D is undetermined. The V end was cut by 6 bases, the J end by 6 bases, with 16 bases between. Germline CDR1 MNHEY, CDR2 SMNVEV (reference sequence). CDR3 size: 14 residues. The CDR3 DNA sequence: TGTGCCAGCAGCACCATGGGGATCGGGGATACGCAGTATTTT. This gives the protein CASSTMGIGDTQYF.

This clonotype was counted once. This chain connects TRBV3-1 to TRBJ2-1; D is possibly TRBD1 or TRBD2 (5 bases each). This CDR3 has 13 residues. With 5 bases removed from V and 8 bases from J, the gap between germline ends came to 13 bases. Germline loops: CDR1 LGHDT, CDR2 YNNKEL (reference sequence). In DNA, the CDR3 is TGTGCCAGCAGCGGGGACGGGATCGATGAGCAGTTCTTC. Its translation is CASSGDGIDEQFF.

The chain employs TRBV5-4 and TRBJ2-3; D could derive from TRBD1 or TRBD2 (6 bases each). CDR3 length: 16 amino acids. V was clipped by 1 base and J by 2 bases, with 14 bases between them. The V gene's germline CDR1 is SGHNT and CDR2 YYREEE (reference sequence). The CDR3 region is CASSLFGGPATDTQYF. The CDR3 coding sequence is TGTGCCAGCAGCTTGTTCGGGGGCCCCGCCACAGATACGCAGTATTTT. Variable domain in full (rest from reference TRBV5-4 and TRBJ2-3): ETGVTQSPTHLIKTRGQQVTLRCSSQSGHNTVSWYQQALGQGPQFIFQYYREEENGRGNFPPRFSGLQFPNYSSELNVNALELDDSALYLCASSLFGGPATDTQYFGPGTRLTVL.

This rearrangement joins TRBV19 to TRBJ2-1, with a tentative D call TRBD1 (5 bases). V was shortened by 7 bases and J by 5 bases, with 21 bases between the two germline ends. Germline CDR1 LNHDA, CDR2 SQIVND (reference sequence). The CDR3 has 16 amino acids. CDR3 bases: TGTGCCAGTACGTTTGACAGTTCTCTTCTCAACAATGAGCAGTTCTTC. This sequence encodes CASTFDSSLLNNEQFF.

J is TRBJ2-5 and V is TRBV7-9, with a tentative D call TRBD1 (6 bases). CDR1 is SEHNR and CDR2 is FQNEAQ in the germline V gene (reference sequence). The V end was cut by 4 bases, the J end by 4 bases, with 25 bases between. The length of the CDR3 is 18 residues. The CDR3 region has the DNA TGTGCCAGCAGCTCTACGAACGTCAACAGGGTTGTGGGAGAGACCCAGTACTTC. Translating it yields CASSSTNVNRVVGETQYF.